This entry describes one T cell receptor beta chain. This sample stems from a study of shared clonotypes between healthy human individuals. Looked up from germline, CDR1 is GTSNPN and CDR2 is SVGIG (reference sequence). The CDR3 runs to 13 residues. V was clipped by 8 bases and J by 7 bases, with 15 bases between them. Repertoires were generated with immunoSEQ multiplex PCR, while TCRdb's copy carries only in-frame clones and drops some. The table lists about 490,000 clones, 70% to 80% of them singletons. The sequenced sample was PBMCs. The clonotype comes from a woman aged 40 to 55 in good health. Some clones in this sample may be carry-over from other donors' samples. The V and J genes are TRBV30 and TRBJ1-6; possibly TRBD1 for D (6 bases). The CDR3 protein is CAARDTENSPLHF. For the CDR3, the DNA is TGTGCCGCCCGGGACACCGAAAATTCACCCCTCCACTTT.